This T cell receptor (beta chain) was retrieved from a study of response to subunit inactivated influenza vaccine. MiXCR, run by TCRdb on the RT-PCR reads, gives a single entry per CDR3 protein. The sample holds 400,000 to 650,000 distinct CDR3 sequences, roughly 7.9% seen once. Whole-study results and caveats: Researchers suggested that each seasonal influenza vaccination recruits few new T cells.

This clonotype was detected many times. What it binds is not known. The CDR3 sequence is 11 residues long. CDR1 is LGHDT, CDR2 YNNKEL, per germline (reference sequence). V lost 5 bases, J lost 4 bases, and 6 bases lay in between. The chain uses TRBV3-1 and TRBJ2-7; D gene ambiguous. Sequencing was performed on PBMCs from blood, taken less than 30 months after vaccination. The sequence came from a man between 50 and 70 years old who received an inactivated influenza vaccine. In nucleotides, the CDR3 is TGTGCCAGCAGCTCTCAATACGAGCAGTACTTC. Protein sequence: CASSSQYEQYF.